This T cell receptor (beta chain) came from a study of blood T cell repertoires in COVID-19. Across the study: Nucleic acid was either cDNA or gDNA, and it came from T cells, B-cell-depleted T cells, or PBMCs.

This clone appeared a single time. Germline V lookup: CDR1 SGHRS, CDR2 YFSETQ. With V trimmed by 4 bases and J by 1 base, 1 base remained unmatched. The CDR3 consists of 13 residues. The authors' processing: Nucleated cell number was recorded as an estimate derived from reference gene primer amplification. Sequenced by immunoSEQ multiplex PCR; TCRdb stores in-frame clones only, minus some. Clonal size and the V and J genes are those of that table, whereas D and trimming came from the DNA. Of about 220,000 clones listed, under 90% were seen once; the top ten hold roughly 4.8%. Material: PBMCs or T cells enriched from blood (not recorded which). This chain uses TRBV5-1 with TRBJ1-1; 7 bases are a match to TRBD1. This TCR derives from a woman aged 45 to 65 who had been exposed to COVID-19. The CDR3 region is CASSGTENTEAFF. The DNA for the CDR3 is TGCGCCAGCAGCGGGACAGAGAACACTGAAGCTTTCTTT.